This TCR beta chain was retrieved from a study of cytomegalovirus exposure and HLA in healthy donors. General study points: Within an earlier analysis, most TCR beta V segments proved productive either about 87% or about 30% of the time.

The PCR had 60 Vbeta and 13 Jbeta primers. TCRdb's table, derived via immunoSEQ multiplex PCR, lists solely in-frame clones and lacks some. The sample table sets out approximately 80,000 clones. The V end was cut by 2 bases, the J end by 6 bases, with 16 bases between. Germline V gene data show CDR1 as SGHTA and CDR2 as FQGNSA. The CDR3 runs to 15 residues. Turning to this clone: The antigen remains unidentified.

The source of this sequence is a woman aged 25-40 years in good health and CMV-seronegative. The V call is TRBV7-2, the J call TRBJ2-5, with D possibly matching TRBD1 (5 bases). Sequences were obtained from PBMCs. CDR3: CASSLRAGLVQTQYF. CDR3 nucleotide sequence: TGTGCCAGCAGCTTAAGGGCAGGGCTGGTACAGACCCAGTACTTC. The variable domain in full, with the rest retrieved from reference TRBV7-2 and TRBJ2-5, is GAGVSQSPSNKVTEKGKDVELRCDPISGHTALYWYRQSLGQGLEFLIYFQGNSAPDKSGLPSDRFSAERTGGSVSTLTIQRTQQEDSAVYLCASSLRAGLVQTQYFGPGTRLLVL.